This T cell receptor (delta chain) stems from a study of in vitro expanded adult blood gammadelta T cells (dated by TCRdb to 2018 to 2021). Regarding the research as a whole: Among T cells, the purity of sorted Vgamma9Vdelta2 cells was between 94.4% and 100%. A few subjects were included in the TCR repertoire analysis. The study compared the TCR repertoire of Vgamma9Vdelta2 T cells expanded in vitro with a mistletoe-extract drug against those expanded with HMBPP or zoledronate. Cells from each donor were stimulated separately with HMBPP, zoledronate or AbnobaViscum P, and the TRG and TRD CDR3 repertoires were sequenced for each condition. Broader findings and caveats from the paper: Top TRGV9 CDR3 clonotypes were largely public, being shared across donors and across all three stimulation conditions. All repertoires derived from in vitro expanded cultures of healthy donor cells, not from mistletoe-treated patients. CDR3 length, diversity and J usage of AbnobaViscum P-expanded Vgamma9Vdelta2 repertoires were found to be similar to those of HMBPP- and zoledronate-expanded repertoires, which suggested a polyclonal response. The TRDV2 repertoire shared between treatments was private to each donor, and multidimensional scaling clustered TRD repertoires by subject rather than stimulant.

Sample treatment or condition, as interpreted from the label and publication: AbnobaViscum Pini, a non-fermented European mistletoe (Viscum album, pine host) extract drug, about 950 ug/mL. After expansion, live CD3+ TCRgammadelta+ Vgamma9+ Vdelta2+ T cells were FACS-sorted on a FACS Aria III. PBMC were pulsed for one day with about 1,000 ug/mL AbnobaViscum P, then washed three times before expansion. Cultures were expanded for about 15 days, with IL-2 replenished every 3 to 4 days. Following the one-day stimulant pulse, cells were washed three times and were subsequently cultured in medium containing around 98 U/mL IL-2. Peripheral blood mononuclear cells were isolated by Lymphoprep gradient centrifugation and cryopreserved in liquid nitrogen before culture. Of note for this clone: It lacks a known antigen. For this DNA, TCRdb reports the protein of a much larger clone, which diverges at residue 9, most likely from a read error; the protein presented here is translated directly from the DNA.

The library was built by means of 5' RACE. For each sample, the RNeasy Micro Kit was used to extract RNA from 9,500 to 10,000 sorted cells. To build the libraries, template-switch reverse transcription was performed and then the CDR3gamma and CDR3delta regions were amplified by PCR. Sequencing of the amplicons was done on an Illumina MiSeq with the V2 300 kit, which yielded 150 bp paired-end reads. On the study's bioinformatics: FastQC version 0.11.8 was used to assess read quality. Reads were aligned to GenBank TRG or TRD reference genes with MiXCR version 3.0.3 to construct CDR3 sequences. Apart from TRDD assembly using 3 rather than 5 consecutive nucleotides, MiXCR was run with default parameters. Repertoire analyses, including normalized Shannon-Wiener diversity, clonotype tracking and multidimensional scaling, were performed with VDJtools version 1.2.1 under default settings. Out-of-frame CDR3 sequences and those containing stop codons were excluded from analysis. TCRdb called clones anew from the public reads via CATT; matching DNA rows were later pooled. TCRdb, not the authors, supplied the V and J calls. The sample table contains about 300 delta-chain clones; only one count was recorded for 35% to 40% of them. Under 55% of the sample comes from the top ten.

There are 16 amino acids in the CDR3, from cysteine to phenylalanine inclusive. Solely the CDR3 DNA is kept, with 48 bases framed from the first base. Clipping removes 2 bases from V and 1 base from J, with 9 as the unmatched junction base count. The germline V gene yields GEAIGNYY for CDR1 and EKD for CDR2. The receptor's source is an adult in good health. The chain is assembled from TRDV2 and TRDJ1, and 7 junction bases match TRDD3. TCRdb is silent on the J gene; assignment here came from matching the DNA to germline. The material sequenced was gamma-delta T cells from peripheral blood expanded in culture, taken from an in vitro culture stimulated with Abnoba P. CDR3 region: CACDSVLGTPTDKLIF. The nucleotide sequence reads as follows: TGTGCCTGTGACAGTGTACTGGGGACCCCCACCGATAAACTCATCTTT.